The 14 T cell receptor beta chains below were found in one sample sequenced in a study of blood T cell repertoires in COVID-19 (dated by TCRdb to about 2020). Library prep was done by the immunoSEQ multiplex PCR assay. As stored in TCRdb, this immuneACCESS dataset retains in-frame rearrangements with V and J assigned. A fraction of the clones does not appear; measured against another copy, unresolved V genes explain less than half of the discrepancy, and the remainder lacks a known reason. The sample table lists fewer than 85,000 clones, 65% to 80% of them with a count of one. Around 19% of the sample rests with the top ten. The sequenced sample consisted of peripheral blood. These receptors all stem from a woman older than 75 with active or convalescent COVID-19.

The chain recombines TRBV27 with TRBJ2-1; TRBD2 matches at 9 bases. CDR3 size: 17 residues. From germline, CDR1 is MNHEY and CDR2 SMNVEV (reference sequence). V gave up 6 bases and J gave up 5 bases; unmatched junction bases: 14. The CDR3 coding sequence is TGTGCCAGCAGCCCCCAGGGAGCGGGGGGCGATCACAATGAGCAGTTCTTC. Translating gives CASSPQGAGGDHNEQFF.

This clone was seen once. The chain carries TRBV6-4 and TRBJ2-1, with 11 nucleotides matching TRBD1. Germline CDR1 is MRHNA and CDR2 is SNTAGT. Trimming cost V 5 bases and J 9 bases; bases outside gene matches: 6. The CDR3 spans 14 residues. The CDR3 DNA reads TGTGCCAGCAGTACGGACAGGGGGCTAGGTGAGCAGTTCTTC. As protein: CASSTDRGLGEQFF.

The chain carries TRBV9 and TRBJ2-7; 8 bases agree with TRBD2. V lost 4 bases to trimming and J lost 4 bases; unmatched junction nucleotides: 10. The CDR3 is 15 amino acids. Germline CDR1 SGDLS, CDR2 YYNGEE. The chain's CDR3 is CASSSYSGGGYEQYF. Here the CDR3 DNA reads TGTGCCAGCAGCTCATACAGCGGGGGAGGTTACGAGCAGTACTTC. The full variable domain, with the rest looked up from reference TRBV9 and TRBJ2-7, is DSGVTQTPKHLITATGQRVTLRCSPRSGDLSVYWYQQSLDQGLQFLIQYYNGEERAKGNILERFSAQQFPDLHSELNLSSLELGDSALYFCASSSYSGGGYEQYFGPGTRLTVT.

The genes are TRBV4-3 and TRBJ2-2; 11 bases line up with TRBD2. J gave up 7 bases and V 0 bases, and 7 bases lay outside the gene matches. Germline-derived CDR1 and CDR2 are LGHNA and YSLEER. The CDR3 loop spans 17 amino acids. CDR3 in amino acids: CASSQDVAGGPNGELFF. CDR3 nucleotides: TGCGCCAGCAGCCAAGACGTAGCGGGGGGGCCAAACGGGGAGCTGTTTTTT.

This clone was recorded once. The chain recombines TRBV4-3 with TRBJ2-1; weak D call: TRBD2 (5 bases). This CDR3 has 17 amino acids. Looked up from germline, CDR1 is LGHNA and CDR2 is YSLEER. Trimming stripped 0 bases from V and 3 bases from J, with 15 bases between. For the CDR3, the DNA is TGCGCCAGCAGCCAAGATCTGGGGAGCGGTGGCTACAATGAGCAGTTCTTC. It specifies CASSQDLGSGGYNEQFF.

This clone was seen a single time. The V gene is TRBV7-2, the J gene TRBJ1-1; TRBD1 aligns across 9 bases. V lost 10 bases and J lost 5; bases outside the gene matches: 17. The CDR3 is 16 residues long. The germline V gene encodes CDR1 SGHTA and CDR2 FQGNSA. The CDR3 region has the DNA TGTGCCACCAGGGCCCCCGACAGGGGGTTTGGAACTGAAGCTTTCTTT. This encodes CATRAPDRGFGTEAFF.

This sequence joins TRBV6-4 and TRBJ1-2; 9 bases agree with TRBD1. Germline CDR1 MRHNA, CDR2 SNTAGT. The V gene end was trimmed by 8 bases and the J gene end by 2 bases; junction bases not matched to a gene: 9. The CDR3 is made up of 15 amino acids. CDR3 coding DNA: TGTGCCAGCCCCCACCCGGGACAGGGCAACTATGGCTACACCTTC. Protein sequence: CASPHPGQGNYGYTF.

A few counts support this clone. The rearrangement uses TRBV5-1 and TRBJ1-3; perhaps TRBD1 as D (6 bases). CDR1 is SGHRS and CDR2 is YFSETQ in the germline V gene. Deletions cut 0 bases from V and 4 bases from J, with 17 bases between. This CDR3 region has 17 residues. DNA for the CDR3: TGCGCCAGCAGCTTGGGCCCCACAGGGCCGGTGGGAAACACCATATATTTT. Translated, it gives CASSLGPTGPVGNTIYF.

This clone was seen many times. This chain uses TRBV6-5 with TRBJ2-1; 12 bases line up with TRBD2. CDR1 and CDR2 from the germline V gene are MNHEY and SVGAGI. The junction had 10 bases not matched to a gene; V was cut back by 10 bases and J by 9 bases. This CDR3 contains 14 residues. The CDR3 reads CATIPLAGGREQFF. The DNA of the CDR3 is TGTGCCACAATACCGCTAGCGGGGGGGCGTGAGCAGTTCTTC.

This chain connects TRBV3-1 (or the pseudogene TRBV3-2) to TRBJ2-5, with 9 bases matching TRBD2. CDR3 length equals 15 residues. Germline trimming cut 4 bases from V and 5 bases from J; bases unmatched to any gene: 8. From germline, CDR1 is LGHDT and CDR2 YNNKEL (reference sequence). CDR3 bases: TGTGCCAGCAGCCTCAGGACTAGCGTGCGGGAGACCCAGTACTTC. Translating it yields CASSLRTSVRETQYF.

The DNA of the CDR3 is TGTGCCAGCAGTAATTGGGGCACCTCTGGGGGCTACACCTTC. It yields the protein CASSNWGTSGGYTF. V and J are TRBV5-6 and TRBJ1-2; D is perhaps TRBD1 (5 bases). The CDR3 extends over 14 amino acids. The V gene's germline CDR1 is SGHDT and CDR2 YYEEEE. The V end lost 5 bases, the J end lost 8 bases, and 19 bases lay between the germline ends.

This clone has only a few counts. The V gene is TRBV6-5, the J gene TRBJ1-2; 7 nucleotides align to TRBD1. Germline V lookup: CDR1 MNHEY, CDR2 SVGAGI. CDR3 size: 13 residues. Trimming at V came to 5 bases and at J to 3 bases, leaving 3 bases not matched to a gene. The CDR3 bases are TGTGCCAGCAGTACCGACAGGGACTATGGCTACACCTTC. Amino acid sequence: CASSTDRDYGYTF.

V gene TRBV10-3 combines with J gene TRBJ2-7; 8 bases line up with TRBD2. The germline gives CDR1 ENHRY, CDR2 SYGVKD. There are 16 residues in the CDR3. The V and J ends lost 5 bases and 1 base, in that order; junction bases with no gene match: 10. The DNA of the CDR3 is TGTGCCATCAGTCAAAACGAGCGGGGGACTTCCTACGAGCAGTACTTC. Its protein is CAISQNERGTSYEQYF.

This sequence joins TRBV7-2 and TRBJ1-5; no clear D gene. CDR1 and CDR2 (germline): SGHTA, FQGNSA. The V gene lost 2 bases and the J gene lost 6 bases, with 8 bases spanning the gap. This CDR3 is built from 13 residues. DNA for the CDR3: TGTGCCAGCAGCTTACGGGAGGTTCAGCCCCAGCATTTT. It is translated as CASSLREVQPQHF. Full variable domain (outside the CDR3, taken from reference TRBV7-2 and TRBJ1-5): GAGVSQSPSNKVTEKGKDVELRCDPISGHTALYWYRQSLGQGLEFLIYFQGNSAPDKSGLPSDRFSAERTGGSVSTLTIQRTQQEDSAVYLCASSLREVQPQHFGDGTRLSIL.